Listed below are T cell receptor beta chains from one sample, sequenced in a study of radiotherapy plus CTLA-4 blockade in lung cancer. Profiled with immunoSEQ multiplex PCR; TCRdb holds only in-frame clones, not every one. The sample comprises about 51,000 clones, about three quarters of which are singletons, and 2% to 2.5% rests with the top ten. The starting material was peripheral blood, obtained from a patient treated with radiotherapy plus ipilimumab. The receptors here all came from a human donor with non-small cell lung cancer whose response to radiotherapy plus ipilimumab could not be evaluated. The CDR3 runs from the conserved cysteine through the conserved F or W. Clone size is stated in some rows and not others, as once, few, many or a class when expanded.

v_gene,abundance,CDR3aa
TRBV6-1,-,CASSAPGGTHRRGANVLTF
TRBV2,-,CASSDVGVDTQYF
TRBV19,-,CASSIDRQYEQYF
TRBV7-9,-,CASSLLSEQFF
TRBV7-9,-,CASKGALQAGELFF
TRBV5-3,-,CARNKCSRHPYGYTF
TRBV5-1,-,CASPGGRSDEQYF
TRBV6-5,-,CASRLAGGPDTQYF
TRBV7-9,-,CASSSRVPYEQYF
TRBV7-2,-,CASSQGARGEKLFF
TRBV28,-,CASGSGTGPTDTQYF
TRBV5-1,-,CASSLGPTAGSETQYF
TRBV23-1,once,CASSPTSYEQYF
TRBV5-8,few,CASSTRDRGVYEQYF
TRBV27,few,CASSLRTSGGLFYNEQFF
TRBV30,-,CACWKGETQYF
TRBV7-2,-,CASSLAAIRETQYF
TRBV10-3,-,CAIRRDSNNEQFF
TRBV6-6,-,CASSPERGAWNEQFF
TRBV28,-,CASTLGGLGTGSSYEQYF
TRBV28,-,CASSGGQRNTEAFF
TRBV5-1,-,CASSFSGTSAVGELFF